This T cell receptor beta chain was captured by sequencing in a study of blood T cells in healthy people across ages. Study-level results: Age advanced and TCR beta diversity per million T cells fell, roughly linearly.

This CDR3 is built from 16 residues. Germline V gene sequence: CDR1 SGHAT, CDR2 FQDESV (reference sequence). The V end lost 5 bases, the J end lost 3 bases, and 19 bases lay between the germline ends. RNA extraction gave at least 5 micrograms of total RNA per sample. A second PCR, run for roughly 7 to 11 cycles, used a sample-barcoded 5' primer plus a J-beta primer mix. TCRdb passed the 5' RACE reads through MiXCR, listing each CDR3 protein once. This table has some 1.8 million distinct CDR3 sequences, about 39% appearing once. This clonotype was picked up one time. Its specificity is unknown. V gene TRBV11-1 combines with J gene TRBJ2-5; no firm D call. Material for sequencing was blood. The clonotype was recovered from a human donor in good health. The CDR3 DNA reads as TGTGCCAGCAGCCCAAAAAGTCGGACCCCTGAAGAGACCCAGTACTTC. Translation: CASSPKSRTPEETQYF.